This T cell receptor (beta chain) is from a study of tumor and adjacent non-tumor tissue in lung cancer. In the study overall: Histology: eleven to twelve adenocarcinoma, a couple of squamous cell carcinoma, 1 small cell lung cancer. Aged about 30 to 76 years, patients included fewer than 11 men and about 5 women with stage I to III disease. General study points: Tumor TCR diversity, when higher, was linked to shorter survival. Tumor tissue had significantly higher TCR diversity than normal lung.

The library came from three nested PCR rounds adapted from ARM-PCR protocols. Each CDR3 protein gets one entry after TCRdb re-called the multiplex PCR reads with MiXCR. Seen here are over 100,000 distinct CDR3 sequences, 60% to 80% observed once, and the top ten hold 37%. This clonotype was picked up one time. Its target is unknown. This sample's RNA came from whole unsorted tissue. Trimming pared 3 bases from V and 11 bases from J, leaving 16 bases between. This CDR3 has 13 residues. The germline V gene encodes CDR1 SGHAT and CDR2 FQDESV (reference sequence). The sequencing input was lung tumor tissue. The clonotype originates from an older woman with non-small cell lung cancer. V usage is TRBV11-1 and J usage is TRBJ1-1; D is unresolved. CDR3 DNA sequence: TGTGCCAGCAGCTTTATTGGGAGAGCCGGGGCTTTCTTT. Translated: CASSFIGRAGAFF. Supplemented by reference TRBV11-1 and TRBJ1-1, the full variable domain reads EAEVAQSPRYKITEKSQAVAFWCDPISGHATLYWYRQILGQGPELLVQFQDESVVDDSQLPKDRFSAERLKGVDSTLKIQPAELGDSAMYLCASSFIGRAGAFFGQGTRLTVV.